These 5 T cell receptor beta chains came from one sample sequenced in a study of control samples from healthy donors and cancer patients (dated by TCRdb to 2018 to 2020). The library was built by means of the immunoSEQ multiplex PCR assay. The table comes from immuneACCESS by way of TCRdb, which keeps in-frame sequences with V and J called. Part of the clones is missing from these tables; in studies checked, under half for an unresolved V gene and the rest for unknown reasons. This sample gives around 130,000 clones in total; more than 70% of them show up just once. The ten largest clones add up to roughly 3.2% of the sample. Input material: blood. Receptors originate from a man in his fifties or sixties in good health.

This clone was seen a single time. V and J are TRBV28 and TRBJ2-7; 7 bases agree with TRBD2. This CDR3 has 16 residues. V gave up 7 bases and J gave up 2 bases; unmatched junction bases: 14. Looked up from germline, CDR1 is MDHEN and CDR2 is SYDVKM. The CDR3 coding sequence is TGTGCCAGCACTACCCACCGGCGGGGGTTCACCTACGAGCAGTACTTC. It specifies CASTTHRRGFTYEQYF.

The genes are TRBV7-3 and TRBJ1-1; D gene unclear. V was clipped by 3 bases and J by 1 base, with 6 bases between them. The length of the CDR3 is 13 residues. Germline loops: CDR1 SGHTA, CDR2 FQGTGA. CDR3 in amino acids: CASSFGENTEAFF. The CDR3 region has the DNA TGTGCCAGCAGCTTCGGGGAGAACACTGAAGCTTTCTTT.

The V and J genes are TRBV6-1 and TRBJ2-7; D might be TRBD1 (7 bases). With 2 bases removed from V and 12 bases from J, the gap between germline ends came to 20 bases. Per germline, CDR1 MNHNS and CDR2 SASEGT. This CDR3 contains 14 residues. CDR3 in DNA: TGTGCCAGCAGTGAAATTTTGGTGACAGGGAGGCTGTACTTC. Amino acids: CASSEILVTGRLYF.

J is TRBJ2-5 and V is TRBV10-3; D remains ambiguous. The CDR3 is 13 amino acids. The V end was cut by 5 bases, the J end by 3 bases, with 10 bases between. CDR1 and CDR2 (germline): ENHRY, SYGVKD. In DNA, the CDR3 is TGTGCCATCAGTCCTAGATCGGAAGAGACCCAGTACTTC. Amino acids: CAISPRSEETQYF.

The chain recombines TRBV7-6 with TRBJ2-2, with D perhaps matching TRBD2 (5 bases). Germline loops: CDR1 SGHVS, CDR2 FNYEAQ. V dropped 3 bases and J dropped 2 bases, with 13 bases sitting between them. This CDR3 is 16 amino acids long. The CDR3 sequence is CASSLTGGLNTGELFF. Written as DNA, the CDR3 is TGTGCCAGCAGCTTGACTGGAGGACTTAACACCGGGGAGCTGTTTTTT.